This T cell receptor (beta chain) emerged from a study of T-cell reconstitution after alpha-beta-depleted transplantation in children. The CDR3 is 15 residues long. Germline assignment: CDR1 LGHNA and CDR2 YNFKEQ. The ends were cut back, 0 bases at V and 4 bases at J, with 13 bases in the middle. Unique molecular identifiers tagged the TCRbeta library. TCRdb reprocessed the PCR reads with MiXCR, giving one entry per CDR3 protein. The sample holds hundreds of thousands of distinct CDR3 sequences, about 15% seen once. The gene calls are TRBV4-2 and TRBJ2-7; D not certain. The sample consisted of PBMCs from the stem cell graft donor, taken from the stem cell graft. The clonotype originates from a human donor who donated a stem cell graft to a child with acute myeloid leukemia. DNA for the CDR3: TGTGCCAGCAGCCAAGATCTAGGACCCCCTTACGAGCAGTACTTC. It codes for CASSQDLGPPYEQYF.